Listed below are T cell receptor beta chains from one sample, sequenced in a study of breast tumors, draining lymph nodes, adjacent tissues. A single record per CDR3 protein comes from TCRdb applying MiXCR to the multiplex PCR reads. This sample has under 110,000 distinct CDR3 sequences, with approximately 28% found just once. Sequenced material: axillary lymph node tissue. Source of these receptors: a female donor with breast cancer. Some clones in this sample may be carry-over from other donors' samples. CDR3s include the opening cysteine and the closing phenylalanine or tryptophan. Fields, in order: CDR3 protein, CDR3 DNA, D gene, J gene, clone size, V gene. The D gene is left open where the match is weak. Clone size appears in some rows only: once, few, many, or a class for an expanded clone.

CDR3 protein: CASSESKGTEQYF
CDR3 DNA: TGTGCCAGCAGTGAAAGTAAGGGTACGGAGCAGTACTTC
D gene: .
J gene: TRBJ2-7
clone size: many
V gene: TRBV2

CDR3 protein: CASTLFGQGPSRGNTIYF
CDR3 DNA: TGTGCCAGTACCCTATTTGGCCAAGGCCCGTCGCGGGGAAACACCATATATTTT
D gene: .
J gene: TRBJ1-3
clone size: many
V gene: TRBV19

CDR3 protein: CASSLEDPGNTEAFF
CDR3 DNA: TGCGCCAGCAGCTTGGAAGACCCCGGGAACACTGAAGCTTTCTTT
D gene: .
J gene: TRBJ1-1
clone size: .
V gene: TRBV5-1

CDR3 protein: CASGGLAVLYNEQFF
CDR3 DNA: TGTGCTAGTGGTGGACTAGCGGTACTCTACAATGAGCAGTTCTTC
D gene: TRBD2
J gene: TRBJ2-1
clone size: many
V gene: TRBV12-5

CDR3 protein: CASSLALGGGHNEKLFF
CDR3 DNA: TGTGCCAGCAGCTTAGCCTTAGGGGGAGGGCATAATGAAAAACTGTTTTTT
D gene: .
J gene: TRBJ1-4
clone size: .
V gene: TRBV7-8

CDR3 protein: CSAPTRAVSSYEQYF
CDR3 DNA: TGTAGTGCTCCGACCCGGGCGGTAAGCTCCTACGAGCAGTACTTC
D gene: .
J gene: TRBJ2-7
clone size: .
V gene: TRBV20-1

CDR3 protein: CSASGWGPNNEQFF
CDR3 DNA: TGCAGTGCTTCCGGCTGGGGACCGAACAATGAGCAGTTCTTC
D gene: .
J gene: TRBJ2-1
clone size: .
V gene: TRBV20-1

CDR3 protein: CAWMAPYATEAFF
CDR3 DNA: TGTGCCTGGATGGCGCCTTATGCCACTGAAGCTTTCTTT
D gene: .
J gene: TRBJ1-1
clone size: .
V gene: TRBV30

CDR3 protein: CATSQGSGYGNQPQHF
CDR3 DNA: TGTGCCACCAGCCAGGGGTCAGGGTACGGCAATCAGCCCCAGCATTTT
D gene: .
J gene: TRBJ1-5
clone size: many
V gene: TRBV15

CDR3 protein: CASSFLSGASVVYF
CDR3 DNA: TGTGCCAGCAGCTTCCTTAGCGGGGCGAGTGTCGTGTATTTT
D gene: TRBD2
J gene: TRBJ2-3
clone size: .
V gene: TRBV7-2

CDR3 protein: CASSGGTSGDEQYF
CDR3 DNA: TGTGCCAGCAGCGGAGGGACTAGCGGTGACGAGCAGTACTTC
D gene: TRBD2
J gene: TRBJ2-7
clone size: many
V gene: TRBV9

CDR3 protein: CASSQGRVNEKLFF
CDR3 DNA: TGTGCCAGCAGCCAAGGAAGGGTTAATGAAAAACTGTTTTTT
D gene: .
J gene: TRBJ1-4
clone size: many
V gene: TRBV3-1

CDR3 protein: CASSRWGQTYEQYF
CDR3 DNA: TGTGCCAGCAGCCGATGGGGACAGACCTACGAGCAGTACTTC
D gene: TRBD1
J gene: TRBJ2-7
clone size: many
V gene: TRBV28

CDR3 protein: CASSPPVGGTDTQYF
CDR3 DNA: TGTGCCAGCTCACCACCGGTCGGTGGCACAGATACGCAGTATTTT
D gene: .
J gene: TRBJ2-3
clone size: many
V gene: TRBV18

CDR3 protein: CAGSFLRSQDTQYF
CDR3 DNA: TGCGCCGGCAGCTTTTTACGGAGCCAAGACACCCAGTACTTC
D gene: .
J gene: TRBJ2-5
clone size: .
V gene: TRBV5-1

CDR3 protein: CSVEERGRSFANTGELFF
CDR3 DNA: TGCAGCGTTGAAGAGCGGGGGAGAAGCTTCGCGAACACCGGGGAGCTGTTTTTT
D gene: TRBD2
J gene: TRBJ2-2
clone size: many
V gene: TRBV29-1

CDR3 protein: CASIWNHGGETQYF
CDR3 DNA: TGTGCCAGCATATGGAATCATGGGGGAGAGACCCAGTACTTC
D gene: .
J gene: TRBJ2-5
clone size: many
V gene: TRBV6-1

CDR3 protein: CASSYSRGSYEQYF
CDR3 DNA: TGTGCCAGCAGTTACTCCCGGGGAAGCTACGAGCAGTACTTC
D gene: .
J gene: TRBJ2-7
clone size: many
V gene: TRBV6-5

CDR3 protein: CSARPFLRGGNTIYF
CDR3 DNA: TGCAGTGCTAGACCCTTTTTAAGGGGTGGAAACACCATATATTTT
D gene: .
J gene: TRBJ1-3
clone size: many
V gene: TRBV20-1

CDR3 protein: CASSISRDGTYEQYF
CDR3 DNA: TGTGCCAGCAGCATTAGTAGGGACGGGACCTACGAGCAGTACTTC
D gene: .
J gene: TRBJ2-7
clone size: many
V gene: TRBV7-9

CDR3 protein: CASSISLQETQYF
CDR3 DNA: TGTGCCAGTAGTATATCTTTGCAAGAGACCCAGTACTTC
D gene: .
J gene: TRBJ2-5
clone size: .
V gene: TRBV19

CDR3 protein: CASSQELPGGGSPLHF
CDR3 DNA: TGCGCCAGCAGCCAAGAGTTACCGGGGGGGGGTTCACCCCTCCACTTT
D gene: .
J gene: TRBJ1-6
clone size: many
V gene: TRBV4-3

CDR3 protein: CASSQNYRGDTQYF
CDR3 DNA: TGTGCCAGCAGCCAAAACTACAGGGGAGATACGCAGTATTTT
D gene: TRBD1
J gene: TRBJ2-3
clone size: many
V gene: TRBV3-1

CDR3 protein: CAGSLGGLTDTQYF
CDR3 DNA: TGTGCCGGCAGCCTCGGGGGCCTCACAGATACGCAGTATTTT
D gene: .
J gene: TRBJ2-3
clone size: many
V gene: TRBV7-3

CDR3 protein: CASSFSGESFGYTF
CDR3 DNA: TGCGCCAGCAGCTTCTCGGGGGAATCTTTTGGCTACACCTTC
D gene: .
J gene: TRBJ1-2
clone size: many
V gene: TRBV5-1

CDR3 protein: CASSAKQGATNEKLFF
CDR3 DNA: TGCGCCAGCAGCGCCAAACAGGGAGCAACTAATGAAAAACTGTTTTTT
D gene: .
J gene: TRBJ1-4
clone size: many
V gene: TRBV5-1

CDR3 protein: CASSFSNRGRVGGYTF
CDR3 DNA: TGCGCCAGCAGCTTCTCAAACAGGGGACGGGTGGGCGGCTACACCTTC
D gene: TRBD1
J gene: TRBJ1-2
clone size: many
V gene: TRBV5-1

CDR3 protein: CASSGQGGRKLFF
CDR3 DNA: TGTGCCAGCAGTGGACAGGGGGGTCGGAAACTGTTTTTT
D gene: TRBD1
J gene: TRBJ1-4
clone size: .
V gene: TRBV9

CDR3 protein: CASRQGASPLHF
CDR3 DNA: TGTGCCAGCAGACAGGGGGCTTCACCCCTCCACTTT
D gene: TRBD1
J gene: TRBJ1-6
clone size: .
V gene: TRBV2

CDR3 protein: CASSLLASGRDTQYF
CDR3 DNA: TGCGCCAGCAGCTTGTTGGCTAGCGGGAGGGATACGCAGTATTTT
D gene: TRBD2
J gene: TRBJ2-3
clone size: many
V gene: TRBV5-1

CDR3 protein: CASSVDGRGGVTDTQYF
CDR3 DNA: TGTGCCAGCAGCGTAGATGGGCGGGGGGGGGTGACAGATACGCAGTATTTT
D gene: TRBD2
J gene: TRBJ2-3
clone size: many
V gene: TRBV9

CDR3 protein: CASSLWGLDTEAFF
CDR3 DNA: TGTGCCAGCAGCTTGTGGGGGCTAGACACTGAAGCTTTCTTT
D gene: .
J gene: TRBJ1-1
clone size: few
V gene: TRBV5-5

CDR3 protein: CASSSTSGMVVDTQYF
CDR3 DNA: TGTGCCAGCAGCTCCACTAGCGGGATGGTTGTGGATACGCAGTATTTT
D gene: TRBD2
J gene: TRBJ2-3
clone size: many
V gene: TRBV7-3

CDR3 protein: CASSVEDRGLSTDTQYF
CDR3 DNA: TGTGCCAGCAGCGTAGAGGACAGGGGGCTGTCCACAGATACGCAGTATTTT
D gene: TRBD1
J gene: TRBJ2-3
clone size: .
V gene: TRBV9

CDR3 protein: CASSPRWGGTGELFF
CDR3 DNA: TGTGCCAGCAGCCCCCGTTGGGGTGGCACCGGGGAGCTGTTTTTT
D gene: .
J gene: TRBJ2-2
clone size: many
V gene: TRBV11-2

CDR3 protein: CASRGQFGGYTF
CDR3 DNA: TGTGCCAGCAGAGGACAGTTTGGGGGCTACACCTTC
D gene: .
J gene: TRBJ1-2
clone size: .
V gene: TRBV2

CDR3 protein: CASSHSPGPFTYEQYF
CDR3 DNA: TGTGCCAGCAGTCACTCTCCGGGGCCCTTCACCTACGAGCAGTACTTC
D gene: .
J gene: TRBJ2-7
clone size: many
V gene: TRBV6-5

CDR3 protein: CASRQGNYGYTF
CDR3 DNA: TGTGCCAGCAGACAGGGGAACTATGGCTACACCTTC
D gene: TRBD1
J gene: TRBJ1-2
clone size: many
V gene: TRBV2

CDR3 protein: CASSLGQGGGETQYF
CDR3 DNA: TGTGCCAGCAGCCTCGGACAGGGGGGAGGAGAGACCCAGTACTTC
D gene: TRBD1
J gene: TRBJ2-5
clone size: .
V gene: TRBV11-3

CDR3 protein: CAWSVPSANLFYGYTF
CDR3 DNA: TGTGCCTGGAGTGTACCTAGCGCCAACCTTTTCTATGGCTACACCTTC
D gene: .
J gene: TRBJ1-2
clone size: many
V gene: TRBV30

CDR3 protein: CASSHNLNRETQYF
CDR3 DNA: TGTGCCAGCAGCCATAATCTCAATCGTGAGACCCAGTACTTC
D gene: .
J gene: TRBJ2-5
clone size: many
V gene: TRBV14

CDR3 protein: CASSPILGNQPQHF
CDR3 DNA: TGTGCCAGCAGTCCGATATTAGGCAATCAGCCCCAGCATTTT
D gene: .
J gene: TRBJ1-5
clone size: .
V gene: TRBV12-3/TRBV12-4

CDR3 protein: CASSLTSGSVYEQFF
CDR3 DNA: TGCGCCAGCAGCTTGACTAGCGGGAGTGTCTACGAGCAGTTCTTC
D gene: TRBD2
J gene: TRBJ2-1
clone size: .
V gene: TRBV5-1

CDR3 protein: CASSLSWGYEQYF
CDR3 DNA: TGTGCCAGCAGTTTATCTTGGGGCTACGAGCAGTACTTC
D gene: .
J gene: TRBJ2-7
clone size: many
V gene: TRBV27